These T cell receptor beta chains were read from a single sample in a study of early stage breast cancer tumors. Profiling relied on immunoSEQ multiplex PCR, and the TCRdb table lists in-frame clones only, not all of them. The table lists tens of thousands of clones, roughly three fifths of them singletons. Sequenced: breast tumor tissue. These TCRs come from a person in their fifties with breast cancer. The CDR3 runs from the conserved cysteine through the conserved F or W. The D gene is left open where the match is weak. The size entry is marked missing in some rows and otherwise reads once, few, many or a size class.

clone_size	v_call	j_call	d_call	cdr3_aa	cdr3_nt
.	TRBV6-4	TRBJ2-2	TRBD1	CASSANPRGRSGELFF	TGTGCCAGCAGCGCAAACCCCAGGGGGCGGTCCGGGGAGCTGTTTTTT
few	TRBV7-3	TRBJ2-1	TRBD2	CASSFGTSDEQFF	TGTGCCAGCAGCTTCGGGACTAGCGATGAGCAGTTCTTC
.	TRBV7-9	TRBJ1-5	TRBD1	CASSAQGGQPQHF	TGTGCCAGCAGCGCCCAGGGGGGTCAGCCCCAGCATTTT
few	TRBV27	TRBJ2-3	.	CASSFRPDTQYF	TGTGCCAGCAGTTTTCGGCCAGATACGCAGTATTTT
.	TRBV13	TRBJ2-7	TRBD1	CASSARGQGAREQYF	TGTGCCAGCAGCGCGAGGGGACAGGGGGCGCGAGAGCAGTACTTC
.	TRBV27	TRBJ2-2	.	CASALQRHVTGELFF	TGTGCCAGCGCCCTCCAACGGCACGTCACCGGGGAGCTGTTTTTT
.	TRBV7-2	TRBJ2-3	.	CASIVSLGTDTQYF	TGTGCCAGCATCGTATCCCTAGGGACAGATACGCAGTATTTT
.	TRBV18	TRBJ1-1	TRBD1	CASSAGGQNTEAFF	TGTGCCAGCTCAGCAGGGGGGCAAAACACTGAAGCTTTCTTT
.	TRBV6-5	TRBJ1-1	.	CASVNRANTEAFF	TGTGCCAGCGTCAACAGGGCTAACACTGAAGCTTTCTTT
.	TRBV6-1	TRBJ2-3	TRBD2	CAGSSGSISDTQYF	TGTGCCGGGTCTAGCGGGAGCATTTCAGATACGCAGTATTTT
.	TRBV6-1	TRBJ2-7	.	CASRGRSISAGRQYF	TGTGCCAGCAGGGGCAGATCCATCTCGGCCGGACGGCAGTACTTC
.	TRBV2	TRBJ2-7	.	CASSEIAAFHMGEQYF	TGTGCCAGCAGTGAAATAGCGGCATTTCATATGGGTGAGCAGTACTTC
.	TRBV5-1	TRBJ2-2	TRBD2	CASMPGGNTGELFF	TGCGCCAGCATGCCGGGAGGTAACACCGGGGAGCTGTTTTTT
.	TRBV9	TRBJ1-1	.	CASSAPLGGGNTEAFF	TGTGCCAGCAGCGCCCCCCTGGGAGGAGGGAACACTGAAGCTTTCTTT
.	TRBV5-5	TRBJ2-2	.	CASSLALWGSGELFF	TGTGCCAGCAGCTTGGCCTTGTGGGGGTCCGGGGAGCTGTTTTTT
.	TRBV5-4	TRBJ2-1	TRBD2	CASSFRLAGSNEQFF	TGTGCCAGCAGCTTCCGACTAGCGGGAAGCAATGAGCAGTTCTTC
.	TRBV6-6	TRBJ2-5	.	CASSYPPETQYF	TGTGCCAGCAGTTACCCTCCTGAGACCCAGTACTTC
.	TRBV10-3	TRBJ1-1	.	CAISDSVLNTEAFF	TGTGCCATCAGTGATTCGGTCCTTAACACTGAAGCTTTCTTT
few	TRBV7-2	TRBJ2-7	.	CASSSGLSAEQYF	TGTGCCAGCAGCTCCGGCCTAAGTGCCGAGCAGTACTTC
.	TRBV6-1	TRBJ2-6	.	CASSERGGGSGANVLTF	TGTGCCAGCAGTGAACGAGGGGGAGGCTCTGGGGCCAACGTCCTGACTTTC
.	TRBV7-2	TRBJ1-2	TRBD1	CASSSQTYLPGQGEYGYTF	TGTGCCAGCAGCTCACAAACTTACCTTCCGGGACAGGGGGAGTATGGCTACACCTTC
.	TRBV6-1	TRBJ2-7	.	CASSNPGRENYEQYF	TGTGCCAGCTCTAACCCGGGACGGGAAAACTACGAGCAGTACTTC
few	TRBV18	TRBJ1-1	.	CASSPYQDTEAFF	TGTGCCAGCTCACCATACCAGGACACTGAAGCTTTCTTT
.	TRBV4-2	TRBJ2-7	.	CASSQERWLAPF	TGTGCCAGCAGCCAGGAGCGGTGGCTAGCTCCCTTC
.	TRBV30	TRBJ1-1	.	CAWSRKTLTNTEAFF	TGTGCCTGGAGTCGGAAAACCCTTACGAACACTGAAGCTTTCTTT
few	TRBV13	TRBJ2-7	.	CASSPTLEGSYEQYF	TGTGCCAGCAGCCCCACGTTGGAGGGCTCCTACGAGCAGTACTTC
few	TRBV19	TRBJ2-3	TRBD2	CASSIGGRAQDTQYF	TGTGCCAGTAGTATAGGCGGGAGGGCCCAAGATACGCAGTATTTT
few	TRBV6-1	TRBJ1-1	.	CASSDRGLTEAFF	TGTGCCAGCAGTGACAGGGGTCTGACTGAAGCTTTCTTT
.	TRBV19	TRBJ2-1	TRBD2	CASTVSGWGGQFF	TGTGCCAGTACCGTCAGTGGGTGGGGGGGGCAGTTCTTC
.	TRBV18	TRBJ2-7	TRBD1	CASSREGGTYEQYF	TGTGCCAGTTCACGGGAAGGGGGCACCTACGAGCAGTACTTC
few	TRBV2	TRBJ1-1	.	CASRDQGRTEAFF	TGTGCCAGCAGGGACCAGGGACGCACTGAAGCTTTCTTT
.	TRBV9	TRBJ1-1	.	CASSVGGGWDTEAFF	TGTGCCAGCAGCGTAGGTGGGGGCTGGGACACTGAAGCTTTCTTT
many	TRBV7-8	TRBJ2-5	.	CASSRDRQETQYF	TGTGCCAGCAGCCGGGACCGGCAAGAGACCCAGTACTTC
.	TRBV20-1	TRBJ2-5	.	CSASLAETQYF	TGCAGTGCCAGCTTAGCGGAGACCCAGTACTTC
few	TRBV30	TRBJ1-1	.	CAWSGQVPLGFF	TGTGCCTGGAGTGGACAGGTCCCCCTTGGTTTCTTT
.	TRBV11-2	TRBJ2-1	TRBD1	CASSLVTGRNEQFF	TGTGCCAGCAGCTTAGTGACAGGGCGCAATGAGCAGTTCTTC
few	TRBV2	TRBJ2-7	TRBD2	CASRIFLAGVTYEQYF	TGTGCCAGCAGAATCTTTCTAGCGGGAGTAACCTACGAGCAGTACTTC
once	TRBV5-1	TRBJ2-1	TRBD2	CASSGLAGSNEQFF	TGCGCCAGCAGTGGGCTAGCGGGTTCCAATGAGCAGTTCTTC
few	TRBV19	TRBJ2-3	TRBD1	CASSGTGHADTQYF	TGTGCCAGTAGTGGGACAGGGCACGCAGATACGCAGTATTTT
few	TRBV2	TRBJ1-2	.	CASREGSNYGYTF	TGTGCCAGCAGGGAGGGGTCTAACTATGGCTACACCTTC
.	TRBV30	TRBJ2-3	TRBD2	CAWSRLAGDTDTQYF	TGTGCCTGGAGCAGACTAGCGGGAGACACAGATACGCAGTATTTT
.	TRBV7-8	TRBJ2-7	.	CASSLVAMSVYEQYF	TGTGCCAGCAGCTTAGTAGCAATGTCAGTCTACGAGCAGTACTTC
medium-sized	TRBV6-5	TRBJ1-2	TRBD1	CASSYQTGTGHYGYTF	TGTGCCAGCAGTTACCAAACCGGGACAGGGCACTATGGCTACACCTTC
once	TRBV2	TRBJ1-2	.	CATTVDYGYTF	TGTGCCACGACAGTAGACTATGGCTACACCTTC
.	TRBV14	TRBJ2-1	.	CASSQVGNNEQFF	TGTGCCAGCAGCCAAGTCGGAAACAATGAGCAGTTCTTC
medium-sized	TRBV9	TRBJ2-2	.	CASSPPESGELFF	TGTGCCAGCAGCCCCCCTGAGAGCGGGGAGCTGTTTTTT
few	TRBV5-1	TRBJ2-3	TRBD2	CASSLSGRPSTDTQYF	TGCGCCAGCAGCCTTAGCGGGAGGCCTAGCACAGATACGCAGTATTTT
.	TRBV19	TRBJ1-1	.	CASSPGRMNTEAFF	TGTGCCAGTAGTCCGGGACGGATGAACACTGAAGCTTTCTTT